Following are 5 T cell receptor beta chains from one sample sequenced in a study of OX40 agonist ivuxolimab in advanced cancers. Clones were sequenced by immunoSEQ multiplex PCR, and TCRdb holds only the in-frame ones, with some missing. The profile shows fewer than 85,000 clones, around 83% of them singletons. Sequenced material: CD4+ or CD8+ T cells sorted from blood, taken in a trial of the OX40 agonist ivuxolimab. These receptors were obtained from an adult with an advanced solid tumor such as melanoma, head and neck, liver or kidney cancer.

The J gene is TRBJ1-6, the V gene TRBV19; D is unresolved. Trimming stripped 6 bases from V and 10 bases from J, with 16 bases between. The CDR3 runs 14 residues. CDR1 is LNHDA, CDR2 SQIVND, per germline (reference sequence). CDR3 residues: CASRIQGSSSPLHF. The CDR3 bases are TGTGCCAGTAGGATACAAGGAAGCAGCTCACCCCTCCACTTT.

The rearrangement uses TRBV28 and TRBJ2-7; D not resolved. CDR1 is MDHEN, CDR2 SYDVKM, per germline. The CDR3 covers 14 residues. V was shortened by 5 bases and J by 0 bases, with 11 bases between the two germline ends. CDR3 sequence (DNA): TGTGCCAGCAGTGTACAATTTCCCTCCTACGAGCAGTACTTC. It translates to CASSVQFPSYEQYF.

The CDR3 spells CASSLGTGGSQPQHF. CDR3 bases: TGCGCCAGCAGCTTGGGAACAGGGGGCAGTCAGCCCCAGCATTTT. This chain uses TRBV5-1 with TRBJ1-5; 9 bases are shared with TRBD1. Trimming at V came to 0 bases and at J to 6 bases, leaving 4 bases not matched to a gene. The length of the CDR3 is 15 residues. Looked up from germline, CDR1 is SGHRS and CDR2 is YFSETQ.

CDR3 bases: TGTGCCAGCAGTTCTCAACATAACACCGGGGAGCTGTTTTTT. This translates into CASSSQHNTGELFF. V usage is TRBV6-6 and J usage is TRBJ2-2; no clear D gene. The CDR3 has 14 residues. CDR1 and CDR2 from the germline V gene are MNHNY and SVGAGI (reference sequence). Trimming removed 4 bases from V and 2 bases from J, with 8 bases in between.

The V and J genes are TRBV11-2 and TRBJ2-1; D could derive from TRBD1 or TRBD2 (5 bases each). The CDR3 spans 14 residues. The V and J ends lost 6 bases and 4 bases respectively, with 13 bases between them. Per germline, CDR1 SGHAT and CDR2 FQNNGV. This chain's CDR3 is CASSFSGTYNEQFF. The CDR3 coding sequence is TGTGCCAGCAGTTTTTCCGGGACGTACAATGAGCAGTTCTTC.